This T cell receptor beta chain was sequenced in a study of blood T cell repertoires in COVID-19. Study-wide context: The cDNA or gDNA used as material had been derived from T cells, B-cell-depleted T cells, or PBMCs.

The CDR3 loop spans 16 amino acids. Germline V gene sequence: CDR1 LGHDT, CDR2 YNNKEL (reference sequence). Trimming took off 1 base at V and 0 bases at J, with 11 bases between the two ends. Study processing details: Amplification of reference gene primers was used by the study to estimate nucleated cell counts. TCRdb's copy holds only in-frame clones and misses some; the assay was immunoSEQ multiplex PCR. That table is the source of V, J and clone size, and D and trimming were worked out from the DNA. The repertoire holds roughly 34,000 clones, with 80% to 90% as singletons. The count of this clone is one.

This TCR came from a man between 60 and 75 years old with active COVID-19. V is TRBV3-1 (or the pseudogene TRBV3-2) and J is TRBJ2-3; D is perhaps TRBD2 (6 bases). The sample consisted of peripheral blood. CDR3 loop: CASSQGSGSSTDTQYF. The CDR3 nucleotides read TGTGCCAGCAGCCAAGGGAGCGGGTCTAGCACAGATACGCAGTATTTT.